This TCR beta chain was found in a study of cytomegalovirus exposure and HLA in healthy donors. Per germline, CDR1 MDHEN and CDR2 SYDVKM. V was pared by 6 bases and J by 6 bases, with 7 bases of the junction left unmatched. The CDR3 extends over 14 amino acids. Vbeta (60) and Jbeta (13) primers were used in the PCR. This table comes from immunoSEQ multiplex PCR, and its TCRdb copy is limited to in-frame clones, with some not included. The sample has 150,000 to 200,000 clones; roughly three quarters are singletons. The sequenced sample consisted of PBMCs. The gene calls are TRBV28 and TRBJ2-2; 7 bases map to TRBD1. The TCR was taken from a man aged 40-49 years in good health and CMV-seropositive. The CDR3 reads CASSSRQGSGELFF. CDR3 DNA: TGTGCCAGCAGCTCTAGACAGGGTTCCGGGGAGCTGTTTTTT.